The sequence of this T cell receptor (beta chain) was determined in a study of blood T cell repertoires in COVID-19. The germline CDR1 and CDR2 sequences are SGHRS and YFSETQ. This CDR3 spans 16 amino acids. The V gene end was trimmed by 3 bases and the J gene end by 2 bases; junction bases not matched to a gene: 2. Here immunoSEQ multiplex PCR was the method, and the copy in TCRdb shows in-frame clones only, minus some. The table lists approximately 280,000 clones, roughly 90% of them singletons, with 2% to 2.5% in the top ten. The sequence derives from a man in his fifties or sixties with acute or convalescent COVID-19. The chain carries TRBV5-1 and TRBJ2-6; 10 bases agree with TRBD1. The sample comprised peripheral blood. In DNA, the CDR3 is TGCGCCAGCAGCTCCGGGACAGGGGCTGGGGCCAACGTCCTGACTTTC. The encoded protein is CASSSGTGAGANVLTF.